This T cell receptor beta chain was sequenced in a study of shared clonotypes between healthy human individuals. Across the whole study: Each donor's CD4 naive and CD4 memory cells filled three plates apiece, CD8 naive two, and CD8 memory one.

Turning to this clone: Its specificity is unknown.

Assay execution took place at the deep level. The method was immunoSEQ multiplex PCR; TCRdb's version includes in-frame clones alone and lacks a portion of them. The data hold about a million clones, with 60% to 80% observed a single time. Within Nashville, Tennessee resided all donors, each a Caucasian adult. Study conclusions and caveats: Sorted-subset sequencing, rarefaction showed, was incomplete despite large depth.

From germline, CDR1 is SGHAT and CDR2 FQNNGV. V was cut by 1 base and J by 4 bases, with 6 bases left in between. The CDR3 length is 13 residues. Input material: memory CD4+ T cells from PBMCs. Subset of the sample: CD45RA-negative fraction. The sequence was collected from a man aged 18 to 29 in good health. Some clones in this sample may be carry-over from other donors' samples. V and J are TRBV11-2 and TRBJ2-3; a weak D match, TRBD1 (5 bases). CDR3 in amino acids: CASSLVGPDTQYF. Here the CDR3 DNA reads TGTGCCAGCAGCTTAGTGGGGCCAGATACGCAGTATTTT.